A selection of T cell receptor beta chains follows, all from one sample in a study of Ad26.COV2.S vaccination and SARS-CoV-2 variants. Sequenced by immunoSEQ multiplex PCR; TCRdb stores in-frame clones only, minus some. Of approximately 300,000 clones detected, about 86% appear once; the ten largest clones hold 1.5% to 2.5%. Sample: peripheral blood, taken in a trial of Ad26.COV2.S vaccine versus placebo. The receptors originated from a person aged 18 to 65 who received the Ad26.COV2.S COVID-19 vaccine or a placebo. The CDR3 runs from the conserved cysteine through the conserved F or W. The D gene is left open where the match is weak. Only some rows state a clone size, as once, few, many or a class for expanded clones.

j_call clone_size v_call d_call cdr3_aa cdr3_nt
TRBJ2-7 few TRBV11-2 - CASSFSYEQYF TGTGCCAGCAGCTTTTCTTACGAGCAGTACTTC
TRBJ1-2 - TRBV5-4 TRBD1 CASSLGDRGPIHGYTF TGTGCCAGCAGCTTGGGTGACAGGGGGCCAATCCATGGCTACACCTTC
TRBJ1-4 - TRBV3-1/TRBV3-2 - CASSQDISQPGPEKLFF TGTGCCAGCAGCCAAGATATAAGTCAGCCGGGACCTGAAAAACTGTTTTTT
TRBJ2-6 - TRBV27 TRBD1 CASSFQRTGNSGANVLTF TGTGCCAGCAGTTTCCAAAGGACAGGGAACTCTGGGGCCAACGTCCTGACTTTC
TRBJ1-5 - TRBV5-1 - CASSLDGGNQPQHF TGCGCCAGCAGCTTGGATGGAGGCAATCAGCCCCAGCATTTT
TRBJ1-4 - TRBV19 - CASSIKTGTNEKLFF TGTGCCAGTAGTATAAAGACGGGGACTAATGAAAAACTGTTTTTT
TRBJ2-6 - TRBV5-1 - CASSTWGSGANVLTF TGCGCCAGCAGCACGTGGGGTTCTGGGGCCAACGTCCTGACTTTC
TRBJ1-2 - TRBV30 - CAWSFSGGYGYTF TGTGCCTGGAGCTTTAGCGGGGGCTATGGCTACACCTTC
TRBJ2-7 - TRBV6-5 - CASHPDRSSYEQYF TGTGCCAGCCATCCGGACCGGAGCTCCTACGAGCAGTACTTC
TRBJ2-3 - TRBV5-4 - CASSRNTDTQYF TGTGCCAGCAGCAGGAACACAGATACGCAGTATTTT
TRBJ2-5 - TRBV7-2 - CASSLGGDLETQYF TGTGCCAGCAGCTTAGGAGGGGACTTAGAGACCCAGTACTTC
TRBJ2-3 - TRBV5-6 - CASSPTGVDTQYF TGTGCCAGCAGCCCTACGGGGGTGGATACGCAGTATTTT
TRBJ1-2 once TRBV29-1 TRBD1 CSVAKDRATLGYTF TGCAGCGTTGCTAAGGACAGGGCTACTTTAGGCTACACCTTC
TRBJ1-1 - TRBV30 - CAWSVFLGGTEAFF TGTGCCTGGAGTGTTTTTCTCGGGGGCACTGAAGCTTTCTTT
TRBJ2-1 - TRBV11-2 TRBD2 CASSAIAGGRDEQFF TGTGCCAGCAGCGCCATAGCGGGGGGGCGGGATGAGCAGTTCTTC
TRBJ2-3 - TRBV3-1/TRBV3-2 TRBD2 CASSQNSAQLLAGRGNTQYF TGTGCCAGCAGCCAAAACTCAGCCCAACTACTAGCGGGGCGGGGTAATACGCAGTATTTT
TRBJ2-2 - TRBV5-1 - CASSDDRRNTGELFF TGCGCCAGCAGCGACGACAGGCGCAACACCGGGGAGCTGTTTTTT
TRBJ1-1 - TRBV4-1 TRBD1 CASTSRGDPRMNTEAFF TGCGCCAGCACCTCCAGGGGGGACCCTAGAATGAACACTGAAGCTTTCTTT
TRBJ1-1 - TRBV29-1 - CSVVRARTEAFF TGCAGCGTTGTGAGGGCGAGAACTGAAGCTTTCTTT
TRBJ1-6 - TRBV27 TRBD1 CASRPGTGLNSPLHF TGTGCCAGCAGGCCAGGGACAGGCCTTAATTCACCCCTCCACTTT
TRBJ2-5 once TRBV3-1/TRBV3-2 TRBD2 CASSYWTSGEQETQYF TGTGCCAGCAGCTACTGGACTAGCGGGGAGCAAGAGACCCAGTACTTC
TRBJ2-7 - TRBV6-2/TRBV6-3 TRBD1 CASSYNRGAYEQYF TGTGCCAGCAGTTACAACAGGGGAGCCTACGAGCAGTACTTC
TRBJ2-3 - TRBV30 - CAWSRDTQYF TGTGCCTGGAGTCGAGATACGCAGTATTTT
TRBJ2-7 - TRBV10-3 - CAISSRLFSEEQYF TGTGCCATCAGTTCGAGGTTGTTTTCGGAGGAGCAGTACTTC
TRBJ1-2 - TRBV19 TRBD1 CASSITDRAGYTF TGTGCCAGTAGTATTACCGACAGGGCTGGCTACACCTTC
TRBJ1-2 once TRBV30 - CAWSVPPANYGYTF TGTGCCTGGAGTGTACCGCCAGCTAACTATGGCTACACCTTC